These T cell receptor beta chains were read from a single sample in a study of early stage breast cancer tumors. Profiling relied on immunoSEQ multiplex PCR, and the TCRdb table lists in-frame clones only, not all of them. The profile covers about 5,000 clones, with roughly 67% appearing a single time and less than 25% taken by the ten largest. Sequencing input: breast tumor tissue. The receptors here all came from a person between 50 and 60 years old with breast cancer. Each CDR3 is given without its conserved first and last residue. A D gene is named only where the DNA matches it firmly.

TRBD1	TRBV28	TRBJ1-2	ASGFDRGSYGYT
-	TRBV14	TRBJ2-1	ASSQVLGFNEQF
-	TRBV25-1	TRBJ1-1	ASSPQTGRNTEAF
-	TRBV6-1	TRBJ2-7	ASSESSRPYEQY
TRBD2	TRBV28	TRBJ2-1	ASSFELAGGPPGSEQF
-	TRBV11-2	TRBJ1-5	ASSLDLLQPQH
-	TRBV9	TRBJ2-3	ASSVWGGDTQY
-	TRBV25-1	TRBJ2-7	ASSEHYEQY
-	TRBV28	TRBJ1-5	ASGRYSNQPQH
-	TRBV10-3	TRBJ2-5	AISESTRETQY
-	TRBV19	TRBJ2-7	ASRGDGYEQY
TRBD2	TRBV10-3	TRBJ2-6	AISESLGLAGASGANVLT
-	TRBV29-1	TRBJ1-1	SVDEGKTEAF
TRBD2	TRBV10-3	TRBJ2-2	AISALAAGELF
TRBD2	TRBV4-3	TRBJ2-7	ASSRAGYSYEQY